This T cell receptor beta chain stems from a study of T cell responses to AZD1222 COVID-19 vaccine. Sequencing used immunoSEQ multiplex PCR; TCRdb keeps in-frame clones, though not all of them. The sample has 50,000 to 65,000 clones, roughly 90% seen once. Germline CDR1 reads MNHEY; CDR2 reads SVGAGI. This CDR3 comprises 15 residues. The J segment lost 7 bases and the V segment lost 6 bases, leaving 15 bases of the junction unmatched. The TCR originated in an adult who received the AZD1222 COVID-19 vaccine. The chain combines TRBV6-5 with TRBJ2-7, with 7 bases fitting TRBD1. The sample in question was peripheral blood, obtained 28 days after the second AZD1222 dose. CDR3 protein: CASSPNRLTGREQYF. In DNA form, the CDR3 reads TGTGCCAGCAGCCCCAACCGACTGACAGGGCGGGAGCAGTACTTC.